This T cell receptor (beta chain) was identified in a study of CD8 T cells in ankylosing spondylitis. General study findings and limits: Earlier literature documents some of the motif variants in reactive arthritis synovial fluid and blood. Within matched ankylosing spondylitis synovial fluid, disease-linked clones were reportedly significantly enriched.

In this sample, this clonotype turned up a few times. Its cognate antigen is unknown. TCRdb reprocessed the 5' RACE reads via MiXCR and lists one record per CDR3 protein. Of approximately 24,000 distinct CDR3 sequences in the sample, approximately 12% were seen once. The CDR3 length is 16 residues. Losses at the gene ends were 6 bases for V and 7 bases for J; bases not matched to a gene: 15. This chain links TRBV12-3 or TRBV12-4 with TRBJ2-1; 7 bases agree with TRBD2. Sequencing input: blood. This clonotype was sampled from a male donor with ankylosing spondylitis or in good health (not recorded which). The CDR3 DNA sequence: TGTGCCAGCAGATCGCAGCTAGCGGCGCCATGGAATGAGCAGTTCTTC. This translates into CASRSQLAAPWNEQFF.